What follows is one T cell receptor beta chain and its context. Sequencing was performed with immunoSEQ multiplex PCR; in TCRdb, only in-frame clones are kept and a portion is missing. The table lists approximately 68,000 clones, around 80% of them singletons. CDR3 length equals 14 residues. Deletions cut 1 base from V and 1 base from J, with 7 bases between. Germline lookup yields CDR1 SGHNT and CDR2 YYREEE (reference sequence). This specimen belongs to a study of control samples from healthy donors and cancer patients. This chain uses TRBV5-4 with TRBJ2-3; D not resolved. The sample was blood. The receptor was isolated from a man aged 55-75 years in good health. The CDR3 DNA reads as TGTGCCAGCAGCTTGAGGCCGGGCACAGATACGCAGTATTTT. Its translation: CASSLRPGTDTQYF.